Sequencing of this TCR beta chain was carried out in a study of beta chain features in type 1 diabetes. Study-wide results and caveats: A greater similarity of naive, central memory and Treg TCRB repertoires was seen among patients than among healthy donors.

Expressed TCRB transcripts were sequenced because the isolated RNA had all been reverse transcribed beforehand. Reads from naive, central memory and regulatory T cell samples averaged about 3.9 million. The table came from immunoSEQ multiplex PCR; TCRdb's copy has only in-frame clones and leaves some out. In the table there are around 500,000 clones, about an eighth of which are singletons. Looked up from germline, CDR1 is GTSNPN and CDR2 is SVGIG (reference sequence). The CDR3 is made up of 15 amino acids. Deletions cut 3 bases from V and 8 bases from J, with 19 bases between. This clone occurred a few times. The antigen remains undetermined.

Sample: naive CD4+ T cells from blood. This TCR was recovered from a woman aged 18-29 years in good health. The chain combines TRBV30 with TRBJ1-4; D uncertain. The CDR3 protein is CAWRSEWQASEKLFF. The CDR3 DNA reads TGTGCCTGGAGGTCCGAGTGGCAAGCCAGCGAAAAACTGTTTTTT.